A selection of T cell receptor beta chains follows, all from one sample in a study of T cell responses to AZD1222 COVID-19 vaccine. This table comes from immunoSEQ multiplex PCR, and its TCRdb copy is limited to in-frame clones, with some not included. The repertoire includes roughly 190,000 clones, roughly 90% of them detected once, and about 3.5% sits in the top ten. The starting material was peripheral blood, obtained 28 days after the second AZD1222 dose. The receptor set was obtained from an adult who received the AZD1222 COVID-19 vaccine. The conserved cysteine and the conserved F or W are not part of the CDR3 here. The order of the fields is J gene, D gene, V gene, CDR3 protein. A D gene is named only where the DNA matches it firmly.

TRBJ2-5 TRBD1 TRBV6-2/TRBV6-3 ASSYSDREIRSETQY
TRBJ1-6 . TRBV7-9 ASSQEGGGAYNSPLH
TRBJ1-6 . TRBV7-3 ASSHNNYNSPLH
TRBJ2-1 TRBD2 TRBV24-1 ATSDGRGSSYNEQF
TRBJ2-5 TRBD1 TRBV7-9 ASSLGTGGDGETQY
TRBJ2-3 TRBD2 TRBV11-3 ASSSWTRLDADTQY
TRBJ1-2 . TRBV29-1 SAERQTYGYT
TRBJ2-4 . TRBV7-2 ASSRRAEQNIQY
TRBJ1-2 . TRBV28 ASSRHQGIRAFNYGYT
TRBJ2-7 . TRBV5-5 ASSLGHNVGREQY
TRBJ1-1 . TRBV10-1 ASSETAPSTEAF
TRBJ2-1 . TRBV6-4 ASSDSRATGEQF
TRBJ2-1 . TRBV14 ASSQGVPVAPLYNEQF
TRBJ2-3 TRBD2 TRBV5-1 ASSRGLADYTDTQY
TRBJ1-5 . TRBV15 ATGESNQPQH
TRBJ2-7 . TRBV11-2 ASSSSPEVATHFSYEQY
TRBJ2-1 TRBD2 TRBV7-2 ASSPTSGSNEQF
TRBJ2-2 TRBD1 TRBV6-4 ASRETGGSGELF
TRBJ2-7 . TRBV9 ASSVGPGLPTYEQY
TRBJ2-1 TRBD2 TRBV15 ATSRDLAGGLWQF
TRBJ2-1 TRBD2 TRBV5-1 ASWTSRSEQF
TRBJ1-1 . TRBV11-2 ASSKGGGSEAF
TRBJ1-5 . TRBV6-5 ASSGTPPNQPQH
TRBJ2-7 . TRBV18 ASSPVGQPYEQY
TRBJ1-1 . TRBV7-9 ASSLGSGSTEAF
TRBJ2-5 TRBD2 TRBV5-6 ASSLGLAGQETQY
TRBJ1-3 . TRBV15 ATQRGAGNTIY
TRBJ1-4 TRBD1 TRBV30 AWSARQGEKLF
TRBJ2-7 TRBD1 TRBV19 ASSKDRGPPYEQY
TRBJ2-7 TRBD2 TRBV9 ASSVEEGRGSYEQY
TRBJ2-1 . TRBV7-3 ASSLEAAWNNEQF
TRBJ2-7 TRBD2 TRBV7-2 ASSTWSGRSYEQY
TRBJ2-7 TRBD1 TRBV6-1 ASSERQGRFYEQY
TRBJ1-5 . TRBV28 ASGSPGLIVQPQH
TRBJ1-3 TRBD1 TRBV11-2 ASSTRDRGNTIY
TRBJ2-5 TRBD2 TRBV10-3 AISESLGGVETQY
TRBJ2-5 . TRBV10-1 ASSEGAGGEQETQY
TRBJ2-1 . TRBV2 ASSEVGNEQF
TRBJ1-2 . TRBV6-2/TRBV6-3 ASSYSRGAGGYT
TRBJ2-7 TRBD1 TRBV7-2 ASSRDRPNYEQY
TRBJ1-4 . TRBV11-3 ASSKGTSATNEKLF
TRBJ1-2 TRBD1 TRBV5-1 ASSLSGGGYT
TRBJ1-5 . TRBV7-9 ASSLNNQPQH
TRBJ2-1 . TRBV7-2 ASSLAKQF
TRBJ1-2 TRBD1 TRBV5-1 ASSEGQGAGGYT
TRBJ2-7 . TRBV25-1 ASSAAGRWEQY
TRBJ2-2 . TRBV19 ASSQRGGDTGELF
TRBJ1-1 . TRBV27 ASGPRGDTEAF
TRBJ2-3 . TRBV24-1 ATSDDQGRTDTQY
TRBJ1-1 . TRBV5-1 ASSPEGILMNTEAF
TRBJ2-3 . TRBV7-9 ASGSGNPGDTQY
TRBJ2-7 . TRBV27 ASSLPGSLEQY
TRBJ1-5 . TRBV12-5 ASGSTGPASNQPQH
TRBJ1-5 TRBD1 TRBV30 AWSLRSGQGMYQPQH